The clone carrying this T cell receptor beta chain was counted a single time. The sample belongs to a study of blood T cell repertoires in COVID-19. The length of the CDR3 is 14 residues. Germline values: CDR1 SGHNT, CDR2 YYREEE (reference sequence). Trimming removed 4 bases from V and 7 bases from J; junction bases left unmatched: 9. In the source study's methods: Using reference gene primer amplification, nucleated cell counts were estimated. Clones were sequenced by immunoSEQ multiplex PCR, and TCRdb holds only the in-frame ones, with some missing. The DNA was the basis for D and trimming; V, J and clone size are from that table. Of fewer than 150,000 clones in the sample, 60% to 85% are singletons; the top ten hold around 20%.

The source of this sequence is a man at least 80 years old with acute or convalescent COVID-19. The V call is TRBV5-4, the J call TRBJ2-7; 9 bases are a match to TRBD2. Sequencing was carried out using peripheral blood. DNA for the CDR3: TGTGCCAGCAGCGCACAGCGGGGGGCGAATGAGCAGTACTTC. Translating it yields CASSAQRGANEQYF.